A selection of T cell receptor beta chains follows, all from one sample in a study of human thymus T cells. Profiling relied on immunoSEQ multiplex PCR, and the TCRdb table lists in-frame clones only, not all of them. The data show some 120,000 clones, around 96% seen once. The sequencing sample was made of thymus tissue. The source of these receptors is a boy in the first two years of life with a congenital heart defect but otherwise immunologically healthy. Each CDR3 is given with its conserved first and last residue. D genes are given only for firm matches. A clone size is listed for some rows: how often the clone was seen (once, few, many), or a class if it is expanded.

clone_size,j_call,d_call,v_call,cdr3_nt,cdr3_aa
NA,TRBJ1-1,TRBD1,TRBV9,TGTGCCAGCAGCGCAACCCCGATCGGGACAGGGGGTACTGAAGCTTTCTTT,CASSATPIGTGGTEAFF
NA,TRBJ2-3,NA,TRBV9,TGTGCCAGCAGCGTAGGGTCCGAACTCAACACAGATACGCAGTATTTT,CASSVGSELNTDTQYF
NA,TRBJ2-1,NA,TRBV12-5,TGTGCTAGTGGTTTGCTCCAGGGTAATGCCTACAATGAGCAGTTCTTC,CASGLLQGNAYNEQFF
NA,TRBJ2-6,NA,TRBV7-6,TGTGCCAGCAGCTTAGTGGGAAGCTCTGGGGCCAACGTCCTGACTTTC,CASSLVGSSGANVLTF
NA,TRBJ2-3,TRBD2,TRBV7-8,TGTGCCAGCAGCTCAAAGGGACTACGTCCGGGTTTAAATACGCAGTATTTT,CASSSKGLRPGLNTQYF
NA,TRBJ1-5,NA,TRBV28,TGTGCCAGCATGTTGAACGCCCTATGGCCCCAGCATTTT,CASMLNALWPQHF
NA,TRBJ1-1,NA,TRBV4-3,TGCGCCAGCAGTGAAACGGGGGGAAACACTGAAGCTTTCTTT,CASSETGGNTEAFF
NA,TRBJ1-2,NA,TRBV6-1,TGTGCCAGCAAAACGGGGGTCTATGGCTACACCTTC,CASKTGVYGYTF
NA,TRBJ2-5,NA,TRBV10-1,TGCGCCAGCAAGGCACAAGAGACCCAGTACTTC,CASKAQETQYF
NA,TRBJ1-1,NA,TRBV30,TGTGCCTGGATCGGAGGGCTAATGAACACTGAAGCTTTCTTT,CAWIGGLMNTEAFF
few,TRBJ1-2,NA,TRBV6-6,TGTGCCAGCAGTTACAGGGTTTATGGCTACACCTTC,CASSYRVYGYTF
NA,TRBJ1-5,TRBD1,TRBV7-9,TGTGCCAGCAGCCCATCGGGACAGGGCAATCAGCCCCAGCATTTT,CASSPSGQGNQPQHF
NA,TRBJ1-6,TRBD1,TRBV2,TGTGCCAGTATATTTTGGACAGGGGGGAATTCACCCCTCCACTTT,CASIFWTGGNSPLHF
NA,TRBJ2-4,TRBD2,TRBV4-1,TGCGCCAGCAGCCAAGTTGCTAGCGGGGACTCGAAAAACATTCAGTACTTC,CASSQVASGDSKNIQYF
NA,TRBJ1-6,NA,TRBV5-8,TGTGCCCAATCCGGCTCCTATAATTCACCCCTCCACTTT,CAQSGSYNSPLHF
NA,TRBJ2-7,NA,TRBV7-9,TGTGCCAGCAGCTTAGAGGAGGGACAGAGCTCCTACGAGCAGTACTTC,CASSLEEGQSSYEQYF
NA,TRBJ1-3,NA,TRBV11-3,TGTGCCAGCAGCGGGCGGAGAACCCAACTCTCTGGAAACACCATATATTTT,CASSGRRTQLSGNTIYF
NA,TRBJ2-7,NA,TRBV7-2,TGTGCCAGCAGTCTTACCCCTTGGGATGGCGAGCAGTACTTC,CASSLTPWDGEQYF
NA,TRBJ2-5,TRBD2,TRBV5-1,TGCGCCAGCAGCCCCCCCCACCTTACTAGCGGGGGGCCCTCCCAAGAGACCCAGTACTTC,CASSPPHLTSGGPSQETQYF
NA,TRBJ1-2,NA,TRBV4-1,TGCGCCAGCAGCCAACCAGACAGTCTGTATGGCTACACCTTC,CASSQPDSLYGYTF
NA,TRBJ1-5,NA,TRBV28,TGTGCCAGCAGCCGGAGGGGGGGGTTGGGTATTAGAAGCAATCAGCCCCAGCATTTT,CASSRRGGLGIRSNQPQHF
NA,TRBJ1-1,NA,TRBV5-6,TGTGCCAGCAGCTGCTACAGGGTGAACACTGAAGCTTTCTTT,CASSCYRVNTEAFF
once,TRBJ1-2,TRBD1,TRBV28,TGTGCCAGCACCCCCGGACAGGGGGAGGGCTACACCTTC,CASTPGQGEGYTF
NA,TRBJ2-5,TRBD1,TRBV5-8,TGTGCCAGCATGACAGGGTGGAGGAGAGAGACCCAGTACTTC,CASMTGWRRETQYF
NA,TRBJ1-6,NA,TRBV5-6,TGTGCCAGCAGCTTGGCGACCGGAGGTTCACCCCTCCACTTT,CASSLATGGSPLHF
NA,TRBJ1-4,NA,TRBV28,TGTGCCAGCAGTTTGAAGAAGAGGGACCGTCGGGAAAAACTGTTTTTT,CASSLKKRDRREKLFF
NA,TRBJ2-7,NA,TRBV4-2,TGTGCCAGCAGCCAGCAACCTGGACTCTCCTACGAGCAGTACTTC,CASSQQPGLSYEQYF
NA,TRBJ2-1,TRBD2,TRBV11-3,TGTGCCAGCAGTAAAGAGGGGACTAGGAGGAATGAGCAGTTCTTC,CASSKEGTRRNEQFF
few,TRBJ1-1,NA,TRBV28,TGTGCCAGCAGTAGTGAGGACACTGAAGCTTTCTTT,CASSSEDTEAFF
NA,TRBJ2-3,NA,TRBV14,TGTGCCAGCAGCCAAGTTCGAGATACGCAGTATTTT,CASSQVRDTQYF
NA,TRBJ1-5,NA,TRBV30,TGTGCCTGGAGTGTATGGGGGCCACGTTATAGCAATCAGCCCCAGCATTTT,CAWSVWGPRYSNQPQHF
once,TRBJ1-6,TRBD1,TRBV5-6,TGTGCCAGCAGCTTGGCCGGACAGGTCTCCTATAATTCACCCCTCCACTTT,CASSLAGQVSYNSPLHF
NA,TRBJ1-6,NA,TRBV5-8,TGTGCCAGCAGCTTGGTACACGTACCTTATAATTCACCCCTCCACTTT,CASSLVHVPYNSPLHF
NA,TRBJ2-2,NA,TRBV5-1,TGCGCCAGCAGCCGTGCTGGGACGGACCGGGAGCTGTTTTTT,CASSRAGTDRELFF
NA,TRBJ2-5,TRBD1,TRBV6-5,TGTGCCAACCAACCCGGGACAGGGGTGGAGGAGACCCAGTACTTC,CANQPGTGVEETQYF
once,TRBJ2-1,TRBD2,TRBV7-2,TGTGCCAGCAGCTTAACTAGCGGGGGGTACAATGAGCAGTTCTTC,CASSLTSGGYNEQFF
NA,TRBJ2-1,TRBD2,TRBV5-6,TGTGCCAGCAGCGGAGGGACTAGCGGGGGGACCTACAATGAGCAGTTCTTC,CASSGGTSGGTYNEQFF
NA,TRBJ2-7,NA,TRBV5-1,TGCGCCAGCAGCTTGAGCTCCTACGAGCAGTACTTC,CASSLSSYEQYF
NA,TRBJ2-1,NA,TRBV28,TGTGCCAGTCAGGGTATTGGTGGCTACAATGAGCAGTTCTTC,CASQGIGGYNEQFF
NA,TRBJ2-1,TRBD2,TRBV28,TGTGCCAGCAGTCACGGACTAGCGGGGGCCCATGAGCAGTTCTTC,CASSHGLAGAHEQFF
NA,TRBJ2-7,TRBD2,TRBV5-1,TGCGCCAGCAGCTTGAGACTAGCGGGGAAGGGGCAGTACTTC,CASSLRLAGKGQYF
NA,TRBJ2-1,TRBD2,TRBV11-2,TGTGCCAGCAGCTTACGGCCTAGCGGGGCTCATAATGAGCAGTTCTTC,CASSLRPSGAHNEQFF
NA,TRBJ2-7,NA,TRBV11-3,TGTGCCAGCAGCTTACGGTACAGGAGGCTTGAAGGGTCCTACGAGCAGTACTTC,CASSLRYRRLEGSYEQYF
NA,TRBJ1-1,TRBD1,TRBV4-1,TGCGCCAGCAGCCAAGCAGGGACAGGGGGTGACACTGAAGCTTTCTTT,CASSQAGTGGDTEAFF
NA,TRBJ2-3,TRBD2,TRBV27,TGTGCCAGCAGTTTGACTAGCGGGGGCACAGATACGCAGTATTTT,CASSLTSGGTDTQYF
once,TRBJ1-1,TRBD1,TRBV4-3,TGCGCCAGCCGTCTGGACAGGAGGAAGGTGGACACTGAAGCTTTCTTT,CASRLDRRKVDTEAFF